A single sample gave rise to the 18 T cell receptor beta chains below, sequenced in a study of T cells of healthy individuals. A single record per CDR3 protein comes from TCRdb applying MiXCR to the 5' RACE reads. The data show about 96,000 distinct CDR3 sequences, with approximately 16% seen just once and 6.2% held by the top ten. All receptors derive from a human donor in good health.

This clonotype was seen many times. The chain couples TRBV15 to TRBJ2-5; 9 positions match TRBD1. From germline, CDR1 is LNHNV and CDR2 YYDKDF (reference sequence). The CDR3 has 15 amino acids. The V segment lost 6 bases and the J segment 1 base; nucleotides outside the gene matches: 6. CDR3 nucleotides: TGTGCCACCAGTAATGACAGGGGGGTCCAAGAGACCCAGTACTTC. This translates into CATSNDRGVQETQYF.

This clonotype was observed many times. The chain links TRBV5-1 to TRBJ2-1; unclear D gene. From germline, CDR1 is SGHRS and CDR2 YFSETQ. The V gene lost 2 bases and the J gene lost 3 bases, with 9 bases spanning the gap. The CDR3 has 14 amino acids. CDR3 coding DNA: TGCGCCAGCAGCTTCAGGATCAACTACAATGAGCAGTTCTTC. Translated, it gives CASSFRINYNEQFF.

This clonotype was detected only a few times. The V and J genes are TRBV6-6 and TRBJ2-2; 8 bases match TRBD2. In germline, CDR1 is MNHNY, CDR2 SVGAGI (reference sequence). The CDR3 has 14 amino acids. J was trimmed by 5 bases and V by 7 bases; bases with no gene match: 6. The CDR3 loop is CASTTIAGTGELFF. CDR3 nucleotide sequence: TGTGCCAGCACTACTATAGCGGGAACCGGGGAGCTGTTTTTT.

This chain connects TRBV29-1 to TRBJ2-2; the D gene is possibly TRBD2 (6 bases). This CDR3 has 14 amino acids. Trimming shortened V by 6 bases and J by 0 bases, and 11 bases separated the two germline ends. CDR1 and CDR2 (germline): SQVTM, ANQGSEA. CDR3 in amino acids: CSVLSGSNTGELFF. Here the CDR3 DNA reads TGCAGCGTCTTGAGCGGGTCGAACACCGGGGAGCTGTTTTTT.

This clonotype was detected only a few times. The CDR3 nucleotides read TGTGCCAGCAGTTACGTGGTAGCGGGAGGAGGGGAGACCCAGTACTTC. Translated, it gives CASSYVVAGGGETQYF. This chain links TRBV6-2 or TRBV6-3 with TRBJ2-5, with 10 bases identical to TRBD2. Germline-derived CDR1 and CDR2 are MNHEY and SVGEGT. Losses at the gene ends were 2 bases for V and 5 bases for J; bases not matched to a gene: 8. The CDR3 totals 16 residues.

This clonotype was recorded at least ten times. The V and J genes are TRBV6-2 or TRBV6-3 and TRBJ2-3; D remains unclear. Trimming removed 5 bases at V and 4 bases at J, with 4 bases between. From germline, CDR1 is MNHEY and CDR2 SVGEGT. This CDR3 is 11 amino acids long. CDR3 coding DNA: TGTGCCAGCAGTCGTGCAGATACGCAGTATTTT. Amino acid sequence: CASSRADTQYF.

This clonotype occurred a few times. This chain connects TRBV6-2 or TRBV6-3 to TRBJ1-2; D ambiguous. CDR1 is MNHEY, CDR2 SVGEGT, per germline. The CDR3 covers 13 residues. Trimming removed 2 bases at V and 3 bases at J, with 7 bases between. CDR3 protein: CASSYAGDYGYTF. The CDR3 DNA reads TGTGCCAGCAGTTACGCAGGCGACTATGGCTACACCTTC.

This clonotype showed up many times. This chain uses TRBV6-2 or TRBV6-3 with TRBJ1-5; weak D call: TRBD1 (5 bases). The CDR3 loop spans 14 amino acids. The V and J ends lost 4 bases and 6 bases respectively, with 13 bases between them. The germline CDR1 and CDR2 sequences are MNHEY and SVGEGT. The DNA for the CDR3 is TGTGCCAGCAGTTCCACCCAGGGTGGTCAGCCCCAGCATTTT. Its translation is CASSSTQGGQPQHF.

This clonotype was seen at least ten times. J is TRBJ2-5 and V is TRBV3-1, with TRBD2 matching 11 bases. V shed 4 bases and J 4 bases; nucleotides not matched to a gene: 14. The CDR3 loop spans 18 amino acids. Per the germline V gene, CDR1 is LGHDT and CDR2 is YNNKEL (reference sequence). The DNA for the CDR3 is TGTGCCAGCAGCCCCGTGTCGAGTAGCGGGAGGGCCCTAGAGACCCAGTACTTC. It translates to CASSPVSSSGRALETQYF.

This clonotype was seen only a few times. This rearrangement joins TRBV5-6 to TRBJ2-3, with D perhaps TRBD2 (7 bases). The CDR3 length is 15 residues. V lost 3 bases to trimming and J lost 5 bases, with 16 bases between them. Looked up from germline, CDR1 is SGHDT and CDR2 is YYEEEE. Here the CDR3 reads CASSSPGGRIDTQYF. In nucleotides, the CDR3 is TGTGCCAGCAGCTCCCCGGGGGGCCGGATAGATACGCAGTATTTT.

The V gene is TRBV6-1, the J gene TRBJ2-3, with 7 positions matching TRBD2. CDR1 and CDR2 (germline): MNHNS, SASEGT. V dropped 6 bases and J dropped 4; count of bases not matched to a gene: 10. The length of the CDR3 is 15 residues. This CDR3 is CASRQTGGTSDTQYF. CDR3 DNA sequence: TGTGCCAGCAGACAAACCGGGGGGACGTCAGATACGCAGTATTTT.

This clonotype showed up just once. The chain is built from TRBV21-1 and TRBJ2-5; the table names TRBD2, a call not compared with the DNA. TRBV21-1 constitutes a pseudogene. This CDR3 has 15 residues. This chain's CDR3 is CASSQSRGRRETQYF. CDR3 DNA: TGTGCCAGCAGCCAAAGTCGCGGGAGGAGAGAGACCCAGTACTTC.

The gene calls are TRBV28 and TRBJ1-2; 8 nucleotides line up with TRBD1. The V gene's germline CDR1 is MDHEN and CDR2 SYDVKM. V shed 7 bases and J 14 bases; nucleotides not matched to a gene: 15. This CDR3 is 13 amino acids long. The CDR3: CASTPGQDPVRTF. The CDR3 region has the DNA TGTGCCAGCACCCCGGGACAGGACCCAGTTAGGACCTTC.

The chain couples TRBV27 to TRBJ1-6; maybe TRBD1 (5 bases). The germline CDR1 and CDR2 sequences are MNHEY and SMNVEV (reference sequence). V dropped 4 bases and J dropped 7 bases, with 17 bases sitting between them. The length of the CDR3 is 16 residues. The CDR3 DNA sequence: TGTGCCAGCAGTTCCCCCTTGCGCGGGACGAATTCACCCCTCCACTTT. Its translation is CASSSPLRGTNSPLHF.

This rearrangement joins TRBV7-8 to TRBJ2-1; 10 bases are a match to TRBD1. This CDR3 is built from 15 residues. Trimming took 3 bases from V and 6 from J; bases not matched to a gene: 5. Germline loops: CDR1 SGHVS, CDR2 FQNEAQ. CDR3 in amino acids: CASSLWDRGSNEQFF. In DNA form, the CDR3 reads TGTGCCAGCAGCTTGTGGGACAGGGGTTCCAATGAGCAGTTCTTC.

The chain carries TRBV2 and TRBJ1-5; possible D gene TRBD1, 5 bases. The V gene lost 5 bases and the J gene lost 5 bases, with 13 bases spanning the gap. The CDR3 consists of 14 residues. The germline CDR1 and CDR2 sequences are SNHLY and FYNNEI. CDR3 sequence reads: CASSPGTSDQPQHF. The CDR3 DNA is TGTGCCAGCAGTCCCGGGACTTCCGATCAGCCCCAGCATTTT. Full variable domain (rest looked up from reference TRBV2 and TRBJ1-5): EPEVTQTPSHQVTQMGQEVILRCVPISNHLYFYWYRQILGQKVEFLVSFYNNEISEKSEIFDDQFSVERPDGSNFTLKIRSTKLEDSAMYFCASSPGTSDQPQHFGDGTRLSIL.

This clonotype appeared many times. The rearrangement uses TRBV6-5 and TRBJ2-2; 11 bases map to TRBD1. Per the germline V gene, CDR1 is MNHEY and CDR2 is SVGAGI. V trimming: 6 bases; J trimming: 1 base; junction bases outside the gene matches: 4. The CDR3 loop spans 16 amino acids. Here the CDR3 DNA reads TGTGCCAGCAGATGGACAGGGGGCGGGAACACCGGGGAGCTGTTTTTT. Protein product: CASRWTGGGNTGELFF.

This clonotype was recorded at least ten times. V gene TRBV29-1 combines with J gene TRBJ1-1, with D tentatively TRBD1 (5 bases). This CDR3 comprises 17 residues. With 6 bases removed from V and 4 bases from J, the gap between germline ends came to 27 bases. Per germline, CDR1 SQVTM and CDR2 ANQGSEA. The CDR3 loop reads CSVHGPRGKGSLTEAFF. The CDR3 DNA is TGCAGCGTCCATGGGCCTAGGGGAAAGGGATCCCTCACTGAAGCTTTCTTT.